This T cell receptor (beta chain) was obtained from a study of cytomegalovirus exposure and HLA in healthy donors. The PCR ran on 60 Vbeta and 13 Jbeta primers. Assay: immunoSEQ multiplex PCR; the TCRdb copy retains only in-frame clones and omits some. The data hold some 77,000 clones, with 80% observed a single time. Note on this clone: Antigen: not known.

General study findings and limits: Common viral pathogens seemed, in a later analysis, to connect with several of the most significant clusters. The authors enumerated over 150 TCR beta chains as linked to cytomegalovirus.

The specimen sequenced was PBMCs. This clonotype originated in a woman aged 45-60 years in good health and CMV-seropositive.

The CDR3 loop reads CASSLSLAGTSYEQYF. DNA for the CDR3: TGTGCCAGCAGTTTGTCACTAGCGGGGACCTCCTACGAGCAGTACTTC. This chain connects TRBV5-6 to TRBJ2-7, with 10 bases that match TRBD2. The germline gives CDR1 SGHDT, CDR2 YYEEEE. J lost 0 bases, V lost 5 bases, and 8 bases had no gene match. The length of the CDR3 is 16 residues.